The source of this TCR beta chain is a study of blood T cell repertoires in COVID-19. Study-level information: Sites across the United States, Italy and Spain contributed samples from acute and convalescent COVID-19. Sources were T cells, B-cell-depleted T cells, or PBMCs; the material itself was cDNA or gDNA.

Authors' methods: Amplification of reference gene primers was used by the study to estimate nucleated cell counts. Assay: immunoSEQ multiplex PCR; the TCRdb copy retains only in-frame clones and omits some. The V and J calls and clone size are taken from that table; D and trimming were inferred from the DNA. Among over 100,000 clones listed, around 87% were seen once. This clone was detected only once. This receptor was identified in a man in his forties or fifties with active COVID-19. The sequencing input was peripheral blood.

CDR3 loop: CASSLRRGGETQYF. As DNA, the CDR3 is TGTGCCAGCAGTTTACGGAGGGGGGGAGAGACCCAGTACTTC. The chain joins TRBV27 to TRBJ2-5; possible D gene TRBD2, 7 bases. The germline CDR1 and CDR2 sequences are MNHEY and SMNVEV (reference sequence). Trimming shortened V by 2 bases and J by 4 bases, and 11 bases separated the two germline ends. The CDR3 contains 14 residues.